One sample yielded the 18 T cell receptor beta chains listed below, sequenced in a study of blood T cell repertoires in COVID-19. Measured with immunoSEQ multiplex PCR; TCRdb has only the in-frame clones, and not every one. The table lists fewer than 350,000 clones, about 86% of them singletons, with around 2.1% in the top ten. Sample: peripheral blood. The receptors derive from a woman in her 30s who had recovered from COVID-19.

The chain is built from TRBV11-3 and TRBJ2-5, with TRBD1 matching 8 bases. V lost 5 bases, J lost 1 base, and 6 bases stayed unmatched. CDR3 length: 15 residues. CDR1 and CDR2 (germline): SGHNT, YENEEA. CDR3 loop: CASSQTGQGQETQYF. The CDR3 nucleotides are TGTGCCAGCAGCCAGACCGGACAGGGCCAAGAGACCCAGTACTTC.

The chain combines TRBV7-2 with TRBJ1-4; D not resolved. Trimming pared 1 base from V and 0 bases from J, leaving 3 bases between. From germline, CDR1 is SGHTA and CDR2 FQGNSA. This CDR3 is built from 14 residues. As DNA, the CDR3 is TGTGCCAGCAGCTTAGAGCCAACTAATGAAAAACTGTTTTTT. Translating gives CASSLEPTNEKLFF.

This sequence joins TRBV10-1 and TRBJ1-1; the D is unclear. Trimming left V 2 bases short and J 0 bases short, with 7 bases between. This CDR3 spans 14 amino acids. The germline CDR1 and CDR2 sequences are WNHNN and SYGVQD (reference sequence). The CDR3 is CASSETVMNTEAFF. CDR3 DNA sequence: TGCGCCAGCAGTGAGACAGTCATGAACACTGAAGCTTTCTTT.

The chain uses TRBV6-5 and TRBJ1-4, with 7 bases lining up with TRBD1. The CDR3 totals 16 residues. Germline V gives CDR1 MNHEY, CDR2 SVGAGI. Germline trimming cut 2 bases from V and 8 bases from J; bases unmatched to any gene: 11. The CDR3 DNA follows: TGTGCCAGCAGTTACAGAACCGGGACAGCGTACGAAAAACTGTTTTTT. This gives the protein CASSYRTGTAYEKLFF.

The V call is TRBV6-6, the J call TRBJ2-7, with TRBD1 identical over 9 bases. From germline, CDR1 is MNHNY and CDR2 SVGAGI (reference sequence). This CDR3 spans 12 amino acids. The ends lost 6 bases at V and 9 bases at J; junction bases unmatched: 6. The DNA of the CDR3 is TGTGCCAGCAGCAGGACAGGGGTAATGCAGTACTTC. Translating gives CASSRTGVMQYF.

The rearrangement links TRBV3-1 (or the pseudogene TRBV3-2) to TRBJ2-7; TRBD1 aligns across 7 bases. This CDR3 spans 15 amino acids. Germline CDR1 reads LGHDT; CDR2 reads YNNKEL (reference sequence). V dropped 0 bases and J dropped 5; count of bases not matched to a gene: 7. Here the CDR3 DNA reads TGTGCCAGCAGCCAAGATCCTGACAGGGCCGACGAGCAGTACTTC. It translates to CASSQDPDRADEQYF.

A few counts support this clone. This sequence joins TRBV6-5 and TRBJ2-2, with TRBD2 matching over 11 bases. The CDR3 has 15 amino acids. The germline gives CDR1 MNHEY, CDR2 SVGAGI. The ends lost 7 bases at V and 5 bases at J; junction bases unmatched: 6. DNA for the CDR3: TGTGCCAGCACTATTAGCGGGGGGGATACCGGGGAGCTGTTTTTT. Protein: CASTISGGDTGELFF.

V gene TRBV6-5 combines with J gene TRBJ1-2, with TRBD1 identical over 7 bases. The V and J ends lost 6 bases and 2 bases, in that order; junction bases with no gene match: 3. There are 13 residues in the CDR3. Germline loops: CDR1 MNHEY, CDR2 SVGAGI. DNA for the CDR3: TGTGCCAGCAGGACAGGGCCAAACTATGGCTACACCTTC. Translation gives CASRTGPNYGYTF.

The chain is built from TRBV21-1 and TRBJ2-2; the table's D call TRBD2 went unverified against the DNA. TRBV21-1 is classified as a pseudogene. The CDR3 covers 18 residues. The CDR3 sequence: CASSKVAGGPEDTGELFF. The CDR3 DNA reads TGTGCCAGCAGCAAGGTAGCGGGGGGGCCAGAGGACACCGGGGAGCTGTTTTTT.

V is TRBV29-1 and J is TRBJ1-2, with TRBD1 matching 8 bases. The CDR3 is 13 residues long. J gave up 8 bases and V 6 bases, and 11 bases lay outside the gene matches. Germline V gives CDR1 SQVTM, CDR2 ANQGSEA. DNA of the CDR3: TGCAGCGTCCGCGGACAGGGAAGACACGGCTACACCTTC. Residues: CSVRGQGRHGYTF.

V usage is TRBV5-6 and J usage is TRBJ1-4, with TRBD1 matching over 9 bases. The V segment lost 6 bases and the J segment 10 bases; nucleotides outside the gene matches: 10. This CDR3 comprises 14 residues. Germline-derived CDR1 and CDR2 are SGHDT and YYEEEE. In nucleotides, the CDR3 is TGTGCCAGCAACCTGGACAGGGGAGGTGGAAAACTGTTTTTT. Translation gives CASNLDRGGGKLFF.

This chain uses TRBV4-2 with TRBJ1-3; a possible D gene is TRBD1 (6 bases). Trimming took 1 base from V and 6 from J, leaving 13 bases between them. The CDR3 is 15 amino acids. Germline V gene sequence: CDR1 LGHNA, CDR2 YNFKEQ. As DNA, the CDR3 is TGTGCCAGCAGCCAAGTTGGGGCAGGGGAAAACACCATATATTTT. Translating it yields CASSQVGAGENTIYF.

The rearrangement links TRBV27 to TRBJ2-5; D might be TRBD2 (7 bases). V lost 5 bases and J 5 bases, leaving 15 bases between the germline ends. CDR1 and CDR2 from the germline V gene are MNHEY and SMNVEV (reference sequence). This CDR3 region has 14 residues. The CDR3, as DNA: TGTGCCAGCAGTGAATGGGGGGGCCTGGAGACCCAGTACTTC. Encoded protein: CASSEWGGLETQYF.

CDR3 sequence (DNA): TGTGCCAGCAGTCCCCTCGCCACTATGGGCACGGGGGATGAGCAGTTCTTC. Residues: CASSPLATMGTGDEQFF. The chain is built from TRBV27 and TRBJ2-1; perhaps TRBD2 as D (6 bases). The ends were cut back, 5 bases at V and 8 bases at J, with 25 bases in the middle. This CDR3 region has 17 residues. Germline assignment: CDR1 MNHEY and CDR2 SMNVEV (reference sequence).

This chain connects TRBV21-1 to TRBJ1-5. TRBV21-1 is a documented pseudogene. The CDR3 length is 16 residues. DNA of the CDR3: TGTGCCAGCAGCAAAGGAGGCAGCAATAGCTATCAGCCCCAGCATTTT. It encodes CASSKGGSNSYQPQHF.

Points on this clone: Other DNA variants within this sample encode the same CDR3. The J gene is TRBJ2-3, the V gene TRBV28, with 7 bases identical to TRBD1. This CDR3 spans 14 amino acids. The germline V gene has CDR1 MDHEN and CDR2 SYDVKM. Trimming cost V 5 bases and J 2 bases; bases outside gene matches: 4. In nucleotides, the CDR3 is TGTGCCAGCAGTCTGGGACAGAACACAGATACGCAGTATTTT. Amino acids: CASSLGQNTDTQYF.

The chain has TRBV19 and TRBJ1-1; D ambiguous. Trimming removed 6 bases at V and 8 bases at J, with 10 bases between. Germline V gene sequence: CDR1 LNHDA, CDR2 SQIVND (reference sequence). CDR3 size: 11 residues. The CDR3 region has the DNA TGTGCCAGTAGGAATGCGGTGGAAGCTTTCTTT. It specifies CASRNAVEAFF.

This clone was recorded once. The chain combines TRBV6-5 with TRBJ1-2; 7 bases match TRBD1. The CDR3 consists of 13 residues. V was pared by 8 bases and J by 4 bases, with 7 bases of the junction left unmatched. Germline assignment: CDR1 MNHEY and CDR2 SVGAGI. As DNA, the CDR3 is TGTGCCAGCTTCCGACAGGGAGTCTATGGCTACACCTTC. As protein: CASFRQGVYGYTF.